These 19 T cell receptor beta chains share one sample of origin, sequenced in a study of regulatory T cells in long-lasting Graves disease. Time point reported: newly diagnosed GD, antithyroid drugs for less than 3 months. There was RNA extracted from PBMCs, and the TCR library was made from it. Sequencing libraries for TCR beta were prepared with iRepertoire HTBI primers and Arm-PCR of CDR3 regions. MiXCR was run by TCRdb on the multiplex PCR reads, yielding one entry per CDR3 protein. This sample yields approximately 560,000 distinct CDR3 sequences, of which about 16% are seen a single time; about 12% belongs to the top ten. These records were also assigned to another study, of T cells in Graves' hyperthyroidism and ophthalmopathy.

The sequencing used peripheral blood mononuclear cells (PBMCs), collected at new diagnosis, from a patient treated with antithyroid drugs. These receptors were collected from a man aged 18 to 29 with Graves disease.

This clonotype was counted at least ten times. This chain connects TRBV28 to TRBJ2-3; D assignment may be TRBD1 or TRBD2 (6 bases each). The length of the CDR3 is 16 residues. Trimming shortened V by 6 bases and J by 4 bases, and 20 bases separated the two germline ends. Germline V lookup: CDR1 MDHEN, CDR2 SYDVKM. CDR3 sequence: CASSSLVGRGADTQYF. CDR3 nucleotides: TGTGCCAGCAGCTCTCTAGTGGGAAGGGGGGCAGATACGCAGTATTTT.

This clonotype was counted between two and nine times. CDR3 in amino acids: CASSPTPTRQETQYF. The CDR3 DNA is TGTGCCAGTAGTCCCACCCCTACTAGGCAAGAGACCCAGTACTTC. This sequence joins TRBV19 and TRBJ2-5; D might be TRBD2 (5 bases). CDR3 length equals 15 residues. V shed 5 bases and J shed 2 bases, with 15 bases lying between them. In germline, CDR1 is LNHDA, CDR2 SQIVND (reference sequence).

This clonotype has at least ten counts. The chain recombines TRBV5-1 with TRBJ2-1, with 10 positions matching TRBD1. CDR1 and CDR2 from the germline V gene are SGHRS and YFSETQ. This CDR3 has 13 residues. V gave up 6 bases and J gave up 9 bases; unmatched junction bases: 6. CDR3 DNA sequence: TGCGCCAGCACCTCGACAGGGGGCTTTGAGCAGTTCTTC. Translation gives CASTSTGGFEQFF.

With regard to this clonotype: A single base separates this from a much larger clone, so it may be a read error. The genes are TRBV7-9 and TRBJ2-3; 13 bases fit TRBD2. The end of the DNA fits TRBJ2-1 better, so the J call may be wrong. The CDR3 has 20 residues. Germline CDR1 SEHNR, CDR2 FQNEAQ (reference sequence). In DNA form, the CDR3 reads TGTGCCGGCAGCCCGGAGGGACTAGCGGGAAGGAGGGGACTGGGCAATGAGCAGTTCTTC. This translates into CAGSPEGLAGRRGLGNEQFF.

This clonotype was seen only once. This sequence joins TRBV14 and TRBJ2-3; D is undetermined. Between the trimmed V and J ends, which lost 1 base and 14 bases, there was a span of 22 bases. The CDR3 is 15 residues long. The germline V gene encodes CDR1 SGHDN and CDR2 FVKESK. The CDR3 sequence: CASSQGSPTQIKRYF. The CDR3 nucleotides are TGTGCCAGCAGCCAAGGAAGTCCGACACAGATTAAGCGGTATTTT.

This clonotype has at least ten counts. CDR3 sequence reads: CASSHRTYNTGELFF. In DNA, the CDR3 is TGTGCCAGCAGCCACCGGACTTACAACACCGGGGAGCTGTTTTTT. This chain joins TRBV3-1 and TRBJ2-2; possibly TRBD2 for D (5 bases). The germline V gene has CDR1 LGHDT and CDR2 YNNKEL (reference sequence). Trimming removed 3 bases from V and 2 bases from J, with 10 bases in between. The CDR3 is 15 amino acids. Together with reference TRBV3-1 and TRBJ2-2, the CDR3 gives the full variable domain: DTAVSQTPKYLVTQMGNDKSIKCEQNLGHDTMYWYKQDSKKFLKIMFSYNNKELIINETVPNRFSPKSPDKAHLNLHINSLELGDSAVYFCASSHRTYNTGELFFGEGSRLTVL.

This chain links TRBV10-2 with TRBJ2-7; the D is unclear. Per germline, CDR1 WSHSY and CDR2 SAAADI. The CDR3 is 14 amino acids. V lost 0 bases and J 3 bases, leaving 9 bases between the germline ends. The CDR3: CASSESRVDYEQYF. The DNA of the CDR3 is TGCGCCAGCAGTGAGTCAAGGGTAGACTACGAGCAGTACTTC.

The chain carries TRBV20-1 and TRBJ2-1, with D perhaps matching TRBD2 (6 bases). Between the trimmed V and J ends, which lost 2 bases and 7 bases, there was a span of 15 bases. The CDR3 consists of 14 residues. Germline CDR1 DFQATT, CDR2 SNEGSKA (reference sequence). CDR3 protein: CSARPPGEFNEQFF. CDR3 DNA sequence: TGCAGTGCTAGACCTCCGGGAGAGTTTAATGAGCAGTTCTTC.

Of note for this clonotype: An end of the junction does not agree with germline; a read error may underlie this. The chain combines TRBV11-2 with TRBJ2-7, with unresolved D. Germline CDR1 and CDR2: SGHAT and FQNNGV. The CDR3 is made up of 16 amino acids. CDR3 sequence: CVSSLVTPTSSYEQYF. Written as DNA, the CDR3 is TGTGTCAGCAGCTTAGTCACACCAACGAGCTCCTACGAGCAGTACTTC.

CDR3 sequence reads: CARGGRPNSNQPQHF. The CDR3 nucleotides are TGTGCCAGAGGGGGCAGACCGAATAGCAATCAGCCCCAGCATTTT. The chain links TRBV19 to TRBJ1-5, with 7 bases identical to TRBD1. This CDR3 contains 15 residues. Trimming removed 9 bases from V and 0 bases from J; junction bases left unmatched: 8. CDR1 is LNHDA and CDR2 is SQIVND in the germline V gene (reference sequence).

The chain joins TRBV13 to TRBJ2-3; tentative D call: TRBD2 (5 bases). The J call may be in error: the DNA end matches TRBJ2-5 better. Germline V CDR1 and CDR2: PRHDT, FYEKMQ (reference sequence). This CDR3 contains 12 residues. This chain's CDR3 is CASSQKEATQYF. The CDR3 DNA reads TGTGCCAGCAGCCAAAAGGAGGCGACCCAGTACTTC.

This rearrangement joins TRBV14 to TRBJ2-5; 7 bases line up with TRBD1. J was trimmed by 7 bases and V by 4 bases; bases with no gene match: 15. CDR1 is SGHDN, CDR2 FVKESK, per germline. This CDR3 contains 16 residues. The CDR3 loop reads CASSPRSGQVLRTQYF. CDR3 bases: TGTGCCAGCAGCCCTAGATCCGGACAGGTCCTACGGACCCAGTACTTC.

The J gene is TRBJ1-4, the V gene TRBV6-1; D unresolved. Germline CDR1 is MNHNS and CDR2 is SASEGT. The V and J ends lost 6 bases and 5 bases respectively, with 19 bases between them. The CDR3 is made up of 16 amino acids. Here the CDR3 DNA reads TGTGCCAGCAGCTTAGACTGGAACTCCCGAAATGAAAAACTGTTTTTT. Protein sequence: CASSLDWNSRNEKLFF.

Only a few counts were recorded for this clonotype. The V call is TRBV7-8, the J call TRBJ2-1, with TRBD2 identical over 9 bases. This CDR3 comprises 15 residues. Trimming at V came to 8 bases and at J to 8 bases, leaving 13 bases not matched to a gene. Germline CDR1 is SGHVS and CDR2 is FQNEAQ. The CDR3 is CASLAYGLAGYEQFF. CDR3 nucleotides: TGTGCCAGCCTAGCTTACGGCCTAGCGGGATATGAGCAGTTCTTC.

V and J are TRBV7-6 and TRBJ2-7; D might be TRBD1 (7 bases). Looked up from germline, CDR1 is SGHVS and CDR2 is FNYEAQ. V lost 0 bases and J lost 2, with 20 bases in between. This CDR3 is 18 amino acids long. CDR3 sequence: CASSLADEGAGPTYEQYF. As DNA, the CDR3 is TGTGCCAGCAGCTTAGCTGATGAGGGGGCGGGACCGACCTACGAGCAGTACTTC.

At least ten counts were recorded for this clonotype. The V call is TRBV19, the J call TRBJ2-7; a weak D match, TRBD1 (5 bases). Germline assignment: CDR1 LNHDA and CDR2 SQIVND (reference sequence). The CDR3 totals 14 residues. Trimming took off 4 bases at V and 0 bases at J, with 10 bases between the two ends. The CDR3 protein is CASSTTDSSYEQYF. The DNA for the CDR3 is TGTGCCAGTAGTACGACCGACAGCTCCTACGAGCAGTACTTC.

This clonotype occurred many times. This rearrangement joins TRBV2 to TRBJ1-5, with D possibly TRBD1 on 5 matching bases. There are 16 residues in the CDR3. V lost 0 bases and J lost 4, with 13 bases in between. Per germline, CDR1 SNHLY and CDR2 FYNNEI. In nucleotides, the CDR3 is TGTGCCAGCAGTGAAGCGTCGGGGGGGTCGAATCAGCCCCAGCATTTT. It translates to CASSEASGGSNQPQHF.

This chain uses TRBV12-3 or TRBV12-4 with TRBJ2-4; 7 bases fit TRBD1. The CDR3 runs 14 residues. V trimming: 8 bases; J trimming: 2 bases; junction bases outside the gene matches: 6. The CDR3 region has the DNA TGTGCCAGCGCGCAGGGGGATACCAAAAACATTCAGTACTTC. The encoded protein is CASAQGDTKNIQYF.

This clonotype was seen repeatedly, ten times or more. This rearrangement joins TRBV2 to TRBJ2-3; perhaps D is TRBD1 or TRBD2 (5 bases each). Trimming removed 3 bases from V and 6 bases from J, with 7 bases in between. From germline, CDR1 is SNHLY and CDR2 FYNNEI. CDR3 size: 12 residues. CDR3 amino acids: CASSDGADTQYF. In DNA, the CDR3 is TGTGCCAGCAGTGACGGGGCGGATACGCAGTATTTT.